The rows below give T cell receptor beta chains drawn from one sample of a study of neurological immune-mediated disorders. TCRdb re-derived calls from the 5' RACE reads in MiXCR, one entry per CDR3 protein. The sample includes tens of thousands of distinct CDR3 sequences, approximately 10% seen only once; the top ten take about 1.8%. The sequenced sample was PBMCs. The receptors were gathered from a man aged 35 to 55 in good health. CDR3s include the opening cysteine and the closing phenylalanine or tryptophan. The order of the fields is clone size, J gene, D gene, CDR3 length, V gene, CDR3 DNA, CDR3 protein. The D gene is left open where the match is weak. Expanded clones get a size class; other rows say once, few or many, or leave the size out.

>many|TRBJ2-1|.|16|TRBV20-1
TGCAGTGCTAGAGATGCCCCTCGCATTGGGGACACTGAGCAGTTCTTC
CSARDAPRIGDTEQFF
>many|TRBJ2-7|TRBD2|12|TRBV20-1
TGCAGTGCTCTCGGGGGGTCCTACGAGCAGTACTTC
CSALGGSYEQYF
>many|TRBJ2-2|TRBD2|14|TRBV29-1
TGCAGCGTTCGTCTAGCGGGGGATGGTGGGGAGCTGTTTTTT
CSVRLAGDGGELFF
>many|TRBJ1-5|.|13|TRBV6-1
TGTGCCAGCAGTGAAGGTTCCCTTTCGCCCCAGCATTTT
CASSEGSLSPQHF
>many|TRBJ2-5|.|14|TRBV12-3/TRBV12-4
TGTGCCAGCAGCCGCGGACAGCACCAAGAGACCCAGTACTTC
CASSRGQHQETQYF
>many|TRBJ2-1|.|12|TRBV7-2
TGTGCCAGCAGCTCCGTAGGGAATGAGCAGTTCTTC
CASSSVGNEQFF
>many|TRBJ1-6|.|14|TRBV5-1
TGCGCCAGCAGCTTGAACGGGGGTAATTCACCCCTCCACTTT
CASSLNGGNSPLHF
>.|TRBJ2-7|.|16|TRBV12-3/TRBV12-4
TGTGCCAGCAGTTTGAGCTCGTTCGGGGGTGACTACGAGCAGTACTTC
CASSLSSFGGDYEQYF
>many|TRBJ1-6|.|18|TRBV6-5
TGTGCCAGCAGTTCCACCCACCAGCGGTACAGCAATAATTCACCCCTCCACTTT
CASSSTHQRYSNNSPLHF
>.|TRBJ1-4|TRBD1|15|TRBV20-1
TGCAGTGCTAGAGACACACAGGGGAAGGATGAAAAACTGTTTTTT
CSARDTQGKDEKLFF
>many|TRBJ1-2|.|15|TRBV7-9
TGTGCCAGCAGCCCTATAGGATTTACAGCGCGTGGCTACACCTTC
CASSPIGFTARGYTF
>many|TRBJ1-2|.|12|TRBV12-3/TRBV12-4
TGTGCCAGCAGTGGCAGGATCTATGGCTACACCTTC
CASSGRIYGYTF
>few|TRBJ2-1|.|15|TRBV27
TGTGCCAGCACCCGGGACACCCTTATCGACAATGAGCAGTTCTTC
CASTRDTLIDNEQFF
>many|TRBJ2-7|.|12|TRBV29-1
TGCAGCGCCAGGAACCATGGGGGGGAGCAGTACTTC
CSARNHGGEQYF
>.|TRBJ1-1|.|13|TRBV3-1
TGTGCCAGCAGCCAAGAAAGAGGTGGGGCGGCTTTCTTT
CASSQERGGAAFF
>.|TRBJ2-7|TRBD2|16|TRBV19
TGTGCCAGTAGTACCCAGCTAGCGGGGGGGACGAAGGAGCAGTACTTC
CASSTQLAGGTKEQYF
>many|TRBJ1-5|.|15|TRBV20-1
TGCAGTGCTTTCCCGTGGGGGGGCGTCAATCAGCCCCAGCATTTT
CSAFPWGGVNQPQHF
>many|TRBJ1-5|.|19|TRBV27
TGTGCCAGCAGTCCTCAGGGGAGGGGGATGTATAATAGCAATCAGCCCCAGCATTTT
CASSPQGRGMYNSNQPQHF
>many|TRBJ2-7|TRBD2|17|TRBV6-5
TGTGCCAGCAGTTACTCTGCGGGGGGCATCAGCTCCTACGAGCAGTACTTC
CASSYSAGGISSYEQYF
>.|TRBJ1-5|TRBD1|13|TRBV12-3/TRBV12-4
TGTGCCAGCAAATATACAGGGGATCAGCCCCAGCATTTT
CASKYTGDQPQHF
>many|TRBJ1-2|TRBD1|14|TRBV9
TGTGCCAGCAGTATATGGACAGGAGAATATGGCTACACCTTC
CASSIWTGEYGYTF
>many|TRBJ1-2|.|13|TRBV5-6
TGTGCCAGCAGCCCCACAGGAAACTATGGCTACACCTTC
CASSPTGNYGYTF
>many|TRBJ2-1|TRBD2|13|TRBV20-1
TGCAGTGCTAGTCGACTAGCTCGCAATGAGCAGTTCTTC
CSASRLARNEQFF
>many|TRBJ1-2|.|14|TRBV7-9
TGTGCCAGCAGCCCAGTCGAACCTAACTATGGCTACACCTTC
CASSPVEPNYGYTF
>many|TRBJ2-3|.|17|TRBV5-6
TGTGCCAGCAGCTTCCTGGGTGGTAGCTCGTACACAGATACGCAGTATTTT
CASSFLGGSSYTDTQYF
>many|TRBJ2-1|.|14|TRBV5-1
TGCGCCAGCAGGCTAGCACGACCCGACAATGAGCAGTTCTTC
CASRLARPDNEQFF
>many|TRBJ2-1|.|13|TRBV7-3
TGTGCCAGCAGCTTAACGGGGGGTGAGGAGCAGTTCTTC
CASSLTGGEEQFF
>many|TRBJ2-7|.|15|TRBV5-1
TGCGCCAGCAGCTTGTTTGGGGAAGGCGCCTACGAGCAGTACTTC
CASSLFGEGAYEQYF
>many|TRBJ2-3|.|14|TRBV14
TGTGCCAGCAGATCAGGGATTAGCACAGATACGCAGTATTTT
CASRSGISTDTQYF